The present T cell receptor beta chain was sequenced within a study of yellow fever vaccine responses in identical twins. Trimming took off 0 bases at V and 1 base at J, with 4 bases between the two ends. CDR1 is KGHSH and CDR2 is LQKENI in the germline V gene. This CDR3 has 14 amino acids. This clonotype was seen once. TCRdb reprocessed the RT-PCR reads via MiXCR and lists one record per CDR3 protein. The top ten clones hold about 2.4% of a sample with about 20,000 distinct CDR3 sequences, approximately 70% of them seen once. The origin of this receptor is a woman under 30 who received the yellow fever vaccine. This specimen was T cells from blood (PBMCs), unsorted or a sorted subset (not recorded which), taken before or after yellow fever vaccination (not recorded which). V gene TRBV18 combines with J gene TRBJ2-1; D is ambiguous. The CDR3 DNA follows: TGTGCCAGCTCACCACCTCTTTCCTACAATGAGCAGTTCTTC. As protein: CASSPPLSYNEQFF.